The present TCR beta chain was sequenced within a study of blood T cell repertoires in COVID-19 (dated by TCRdb to the early 2020s). Concerning the study at large: Samples from collaborators originated in the United States, Italy and Spain and spanned both the acute and convalescent phases of COVID-19. The prospective study material was composed of cDNA or gDNA derived from T cells, B-cell-depleted T cells, or PBMCs. The dataset comprised deeply sampled blood TCRbeta repertoires from subjects exposed to, actively infected with, or recovered from COVID-19. The repertoires were made available in a free public database intended to serve as a resource for research on the immune response to SARS-CoV-2. The samples were drawn from the first 160 participants of the ongoing ImmuneRACE study and from 1,200 or so subjects provided by 6 global collaborators. Sample metadata almost always included a de-identified subject ID, COVID-19 status, age in years and sex. Where available, HLA class I and class II types were taken from metadata supplied by the sample provider and were not determined by assay-based typing.

TCRbeta CDR3 regions were amplified from genomic DNA using the immunoSEQ Assay, a bias-controlled multiplex PCR. In the authors' own workflow: Nucleated cell counts per sample were estimated from amplification of reference gene primers within the assay. To quantify the absolute abundance of each unique TCRbeta CDR3 rearrangement, sequence reads were collapsed and filtered. Productive Simpson clonality was computed per sample as the square root of Simpson's diversity index over productive rearrangements. Not all clones reach the TCRdb copy of this immuneACCESS table, which keeps in-frame sequences only. Checked studies attribute under half of the gap to unresolved V genes and leave the rest unexplained. That table gives V, J and clone size, and the DNA gave D and trimming. For this sample there are 140,000 to 150,000 clones; roughly three quarters appear just once. About 3.9% of the sample rests with the top ten.

Each collaborating institution followed its own protocols to collect whole blood in K2EDTA tubes. Collaborator samples were shipped for TCRbeta analysis as frozen whole blood, isolated PBMCs, or DNA extracted from either sample type. This clone was counted between two and nine times. Its antigen target is currently unknown. Base qualities are not at hand, and no much larger clone is one base apart. Findings and caveats that apply to the study as a whole: The quantity of clinical and demographic metadata differed by source and by participant and was supplied without curation.

The origin of this receptor is a man between 60 and 75 years old with acute or convalescent COVID-19. Material for sequencing was peripheral blood.

The CDR3 amino acid sequence is: CASSPNDRGNGNTIYF. The nucleotide sequence reads as follows: TGTGCCAGCTCGCCTAATGACAGGGGGAATGGAAACACCATATATTTT. The chain is assembled from TRBV18 and TRBJ1-3; TRBD1 fits 9 bases in the junction. The CDR3 goes from the cysteine to the phenylalanine over 16 residues. The sequence is cut down to CDR3 DNA, 48 bases in frame from base 1. CDR1 KGHSH and CDR2 LQKENI were looked up in the germline V gene. For this chain, trimming is 6 bases at the V end and 3 bases at the J end, and the number of junction bases without a gene match is 9.